The 10 T cell receptor beta chains reported below all come from one sample, sequenced in a study of cytomegalovirus exposure and HLA in healthy donors. The PCR contained 60 Vbeta and 13 Jbeta primers. TCRdb's table, derived via immunoSEQ multiplex PCR, lists solely in-frame clones and lacks some. This sample has roughly 180,000 clones, with 84% found just once. The sample was PBMCs. Receptors were obtained from a man aged 25 to 40 in good health and CMV-seronegative.

The chain couples TRBV18 to TRBJ1-5, with 7 bases aligning to TRBD1. The J segment lost 0 bases and the V segment lost 0 bases, leaving 8 bases of the junction unmatched. Germline V gene lookup returns CDR1 KGHSH and CDR2 LQKENI. This CDR3 has 18 amino acids. The CDR3 DNA is TGTGCCAGCTCACCACCTGGGTCAGGGGGAGCTAGCAATCAGCCCCAGCATTTT. It yields the protein CASSPPGSGGASNQPQHF.

The J gene is TRBJ2-7, the V gene TRBV7-6; 11 nucleotides agree with TRBD2. There are 15 residues in the CDR3. The germline CDR1 and CDR2 sequences are SGHVS and FNYEAQ. The J segment lost 3 bases and the V segment lost 0 bases, leaving 1 base of the junction unmatched. CDR3 sequence: CASSLASGGGYEQYF. The DNA of the CDR3 is TGTGCCAGCAGCTTAGCTAGCGGGGGGGGCTACGAGCAGTACTTC.

The chain combines TRBV30 with TRBJ2-1; possibly TRBD1 for D (6 bases). Trimming removed 0 bases at V and 4 bases at J, with 13 bases between. The CDR3 extends over 15 amino acids. Germline loops: CDR1 GTSNPN, CDR2 SVGIG (reference sequence). CDR3 residues: CAWSVPGANYNEQFF. CDR3 coding DNA: TGTGCCTGGAGTGTACCAGGGGCTAATTACAATGAGCAGTTCTTC.

The chain combines TRBV5-1 with TRBJ1-1; the D gene is possibly TRBD1 (6 bases). The length of the CDR3 is 14 residues. Looked up from germline, CDR1 is SGHRS and CDR2 is YFSETQ. The V gene lost 0 bases and the J gene lost 9 bases, with 15 bases spanning the gap. The CDR3 protein is CASSLEGTYGKAFF. In DNA, the CDR3 is TGCGCCAGCAGCTTGGAGGGGACATACGGGAAAGCTTTCTTT.

The chain employs TRBV30 and TRBJ1-1; TRBD1 matches at 8 bases. The ends lost 5 bases at V and 1 base at J; junction bases unmatched: 3. Germline loops: CDR1 GTSNPN, CDR2 SVGIG (reference sequence). The CDR3 extends over 13 amino acids. CDR3 in amino acids: CAWGDRGNTEAFF. Written as DNA, the CDR3 is TGTGCCTGGGGCGACAGGGGGAACACTGAAGCTTTCTTT.

V is TRBV29-1 and J is TRBJ2-1; 9 nucleotides match TRBD1. This CDR3 spans 17 amino acids. Unmatched junction bases numbered 21, after V lost 7 bases and J lost 8 bases. Per the germline V gene, CDR1 is SQVTM and CDR2 is ANQGSEA. The CDR3 DNA follows: TGCAGCGCCCGAGGGGACAGGGCTATAGGGCTATTAGATGAGCAGTTCTTC. Its translation: CSARGDRAIGLLDEQFF.

This clone was recorded only once. The chain uses TRBV10-1 and TRBJ2-3, with 9 bases identical to TRBD2. Unmatched junction bases numbered 5, after V lost 5 bases and J lost 2 bases. The CDR3 covers 15 residues. Germline assignment: CDR1 WNHNN and CDR2 SYGVQD (reference sequence). In DNA, the CDR3 is TGCGCCAGCAGTACCGGCGGGGGGGCCACAGATACGCAGTATTTT. Translation gives CASSTGGGATDTQYF.

J is TRBJ2-1 and V is TRBV4-1, with D possibly TRBD2 on 5 matching bases. Germline CDR1 is MGHRA and CDR2 is YSYEKL. The CDR3 runs 16 residues. V was trimmed by 0 bases and J by 2 bases, leaving 11 bases between them. The CDR3 region is CASSQDVTRAYNEQFF. In nucleotides, the CDR3 is TGCGCCAGCAGCCAAGATGTGACGCGGGCCTACAATGAGCAGTTCTTC.

Points on this clone: The germline gene is not matched at one end of the junction; a read error may be the cause. This chain uses TRBV7-7 with TRBJ1-2; D is ambiguous. Germline assignment: CDR1 SSHAT and CDR2 FNYEAQ (reference sequence). The CDR3 is 13 amino acids. This CDR3 is CASTPYNPNGYTF. DNA for the CDR3: TGTGCTAGCACCCCTTATAACCCTAATGGCTACACCTTC.

CDR3 coding DNA: TGTGCCAGCAGCGGGGGCAGGGGGCGCCGTGAGCAGTACTTC. Translation: CASSGGRGRREQYF. This chain joins TRBV7-2 and TRBJ2-7; 8 positions match TRBD1. Germline CDR1 is SGHTA and CDR2 is FQGNSA. The CDR3 is 14 amino acids. V trimming: 5 bases; J trimming: 7 bases; junction bases outside the gene matches: 10.